This T cell receptor (beta chain) appears in the sequencing data of a study of PD-L1 blockade in urothelial cancer. Across the whole study: At some point between 2013 and 2014 therapy began: atezolizumab 1,200 mg intravenously every 3 weeks. Investigators checked blood 3 weeks (second dose) and 6 weeks after treatment start. Median blood clonality was around 0.074, with 82,636 unique TCRs. Study-wide results and caveats: Below-median pretreatment blood TCR clonality predicted better survival.

The protocol was immunoSEQ multiplex PCR, while the TCRdb copy is restricted to in-frame clones and leaves out a portion. The data show about 48,000 clones, around 85% seen once. Notes on this clone: The antigen remains undetermined.

Per germline, CDR1 SGHTA and CDR2 FQGNSA. This CDR3 comprises 16 residues. With 1 base clipped from V and 1 base from J, the junction kept 3 bases outside the gene matches. Time point meaning: peripheral blood 6 weeks after treatment start. Sample: PBMCs, taken around atezolizumab (anti-PD-L1) treatment. V is TRBV7-2 and J is TRBJ2-7; 11 bases agree with TRBD1. This TCR came from a man aged 55 to 70 with urothelial cancer. The CDR3 reads CASSLGTGGQSYEQYF. The CDR3 coding sequence is TGTGCCAGCAGCTTAGGGACAGGGGGCCAATCCTACGAGCAGTACTTC.